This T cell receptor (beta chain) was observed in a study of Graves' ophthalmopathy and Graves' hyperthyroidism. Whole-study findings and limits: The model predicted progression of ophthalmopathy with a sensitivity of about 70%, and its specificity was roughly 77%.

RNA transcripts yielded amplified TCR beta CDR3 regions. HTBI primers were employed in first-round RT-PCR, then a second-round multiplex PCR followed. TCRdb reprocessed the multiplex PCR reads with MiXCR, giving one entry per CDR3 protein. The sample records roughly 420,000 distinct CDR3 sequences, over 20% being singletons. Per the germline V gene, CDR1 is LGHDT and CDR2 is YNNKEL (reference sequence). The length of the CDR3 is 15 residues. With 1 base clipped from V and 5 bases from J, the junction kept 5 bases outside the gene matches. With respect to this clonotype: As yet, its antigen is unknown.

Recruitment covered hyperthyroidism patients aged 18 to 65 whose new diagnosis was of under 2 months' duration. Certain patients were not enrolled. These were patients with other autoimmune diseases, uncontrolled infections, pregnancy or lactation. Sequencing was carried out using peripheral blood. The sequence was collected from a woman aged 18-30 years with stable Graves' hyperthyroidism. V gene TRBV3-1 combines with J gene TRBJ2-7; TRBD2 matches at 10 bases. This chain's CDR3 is CASSQAGLAVHEQYF. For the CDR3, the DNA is TGTGCCAGCAGCCAAGCCGGACTAGCGGTCCACGAGCAGTACTTC.